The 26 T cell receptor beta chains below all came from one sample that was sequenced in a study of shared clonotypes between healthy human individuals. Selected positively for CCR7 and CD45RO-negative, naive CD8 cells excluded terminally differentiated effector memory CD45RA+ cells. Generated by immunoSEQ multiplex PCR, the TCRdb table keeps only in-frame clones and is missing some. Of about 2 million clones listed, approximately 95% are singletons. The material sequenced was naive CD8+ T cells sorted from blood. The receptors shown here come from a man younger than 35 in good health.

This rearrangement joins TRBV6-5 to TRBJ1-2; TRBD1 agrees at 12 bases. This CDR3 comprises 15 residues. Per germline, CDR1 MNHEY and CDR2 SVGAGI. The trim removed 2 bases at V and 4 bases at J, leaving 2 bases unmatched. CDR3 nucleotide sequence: TGTGCCAGCAGTTACAGGGGACAGGGGGCCTATGGCTACACCTTC. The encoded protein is CASSYRGQGAYGYTF.

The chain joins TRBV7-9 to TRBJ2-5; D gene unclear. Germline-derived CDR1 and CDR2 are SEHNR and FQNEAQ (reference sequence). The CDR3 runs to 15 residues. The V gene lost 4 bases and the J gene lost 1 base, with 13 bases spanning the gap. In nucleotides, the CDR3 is TGTGCCAGCAGCTCCCCCGACGAGTTCCAAGAGACCCAGTACTTC. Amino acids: CASSSPDEFQETQYF.

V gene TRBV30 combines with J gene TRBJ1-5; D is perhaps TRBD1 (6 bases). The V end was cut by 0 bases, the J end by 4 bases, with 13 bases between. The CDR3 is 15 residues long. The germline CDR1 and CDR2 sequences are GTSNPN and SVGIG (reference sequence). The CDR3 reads CAWSVMSTGNQPQHF. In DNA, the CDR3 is TGTGCCTGGAGTGTAATGAGTACAGGGAATCAGCCCCAGCATTTT.

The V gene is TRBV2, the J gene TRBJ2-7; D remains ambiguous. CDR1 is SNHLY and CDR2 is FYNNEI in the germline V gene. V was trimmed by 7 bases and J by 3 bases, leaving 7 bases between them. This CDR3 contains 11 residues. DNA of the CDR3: TGTGCCAGCATTAGGGACTACGAGCAGTACTTC. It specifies CASIRDYEQYF.

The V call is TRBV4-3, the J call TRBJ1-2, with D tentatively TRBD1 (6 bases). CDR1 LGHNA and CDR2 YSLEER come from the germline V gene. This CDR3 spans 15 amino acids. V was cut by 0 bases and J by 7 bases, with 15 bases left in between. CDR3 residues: CASSQDLGGGAGYTF. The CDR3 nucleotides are TGCGCCAGCAGCCAAGATCTAGGGGGGGGAGCTGGCTACACCTTC.

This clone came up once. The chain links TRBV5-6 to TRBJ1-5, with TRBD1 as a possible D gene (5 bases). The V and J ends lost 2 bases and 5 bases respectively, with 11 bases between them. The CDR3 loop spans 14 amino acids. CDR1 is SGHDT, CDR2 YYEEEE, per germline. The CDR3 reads CASSFSQADQPQHF. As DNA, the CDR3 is TGTGCCAGCAGCTTTTCACAGGCGGATCAGCCCCAGCATTTT.

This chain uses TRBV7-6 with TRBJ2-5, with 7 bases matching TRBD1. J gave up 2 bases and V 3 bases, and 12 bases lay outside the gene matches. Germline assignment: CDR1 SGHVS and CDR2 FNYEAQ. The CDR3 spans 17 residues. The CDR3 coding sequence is TGTGCCAGCAGCTTTGAGGAGCCAGGGACAGAACAAGAGACCCAGTACTTC. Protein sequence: CASSFEEPGTEQETQYF.

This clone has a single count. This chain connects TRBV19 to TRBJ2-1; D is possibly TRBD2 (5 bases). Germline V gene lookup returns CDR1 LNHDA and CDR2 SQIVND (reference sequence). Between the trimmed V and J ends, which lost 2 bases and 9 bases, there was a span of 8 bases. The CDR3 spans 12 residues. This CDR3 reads CASSIWEREQFF. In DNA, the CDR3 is TGTGCCAGTAGTATATGGGAGCGTGAGCAGTTCTTC.

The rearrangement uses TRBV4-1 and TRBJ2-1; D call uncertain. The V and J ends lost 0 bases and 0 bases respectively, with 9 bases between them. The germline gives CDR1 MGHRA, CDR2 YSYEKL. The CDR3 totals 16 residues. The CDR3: CASSQDMLSSYNEQFF. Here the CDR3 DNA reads TGCGCCAGCAGCCAAGATATGCTATCCTCCTACAATGAGCAGTTCTTC.

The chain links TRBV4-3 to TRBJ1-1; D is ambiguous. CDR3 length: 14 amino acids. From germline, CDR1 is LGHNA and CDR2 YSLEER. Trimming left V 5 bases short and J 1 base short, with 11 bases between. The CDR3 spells CASSSSDENTEAFF. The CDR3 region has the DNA TGCGCCAGCAGCTCCTCGGATGAGAACACTGAAGCTTTCTTT.

The CDR3 nucleotides read TGCGCCAGCAGCTTGGACTGGACAGGATTTTCCTACGAGCAGTACTTC. This translates into CASSLDWTGFSYEQYF. V and J are TRBV5-1 and TRBJ2-7; 7 bases match TRBD1. Germline V gene lookup returns CDR1 SGHRS and CDR2 YFSETQ. CDR3 size: 16 residues. Trimming at V came to 0 bases and at J to 1 base, leaving 7 bases not matched to a gene.

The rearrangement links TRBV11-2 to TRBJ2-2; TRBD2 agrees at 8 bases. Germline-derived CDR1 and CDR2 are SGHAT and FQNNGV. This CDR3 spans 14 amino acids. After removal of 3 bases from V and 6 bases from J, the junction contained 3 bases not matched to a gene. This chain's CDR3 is CASSFPGGAGELFF. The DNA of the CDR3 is TGTGCCAGCAGCTTCCCCGGGGGGGCCGGGGAGCTGTTTTTT.

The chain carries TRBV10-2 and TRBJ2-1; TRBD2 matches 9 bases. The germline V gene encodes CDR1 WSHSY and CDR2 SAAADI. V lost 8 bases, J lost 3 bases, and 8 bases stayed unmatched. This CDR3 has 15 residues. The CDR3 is CASRDSGRNYNEQFF. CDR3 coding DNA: TGCGCCAGCCGCGATAGCGGGAGAAACTACAATGAGCAGTTCTTC.

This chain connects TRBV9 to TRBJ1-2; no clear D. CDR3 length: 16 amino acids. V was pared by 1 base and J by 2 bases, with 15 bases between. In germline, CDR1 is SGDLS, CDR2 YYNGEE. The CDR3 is CASSVSPQPGNYGYTF. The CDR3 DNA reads TGTGCCAGCAGCGTATCCCCACAACCGGGGAACTATGGCTACACCTTC.

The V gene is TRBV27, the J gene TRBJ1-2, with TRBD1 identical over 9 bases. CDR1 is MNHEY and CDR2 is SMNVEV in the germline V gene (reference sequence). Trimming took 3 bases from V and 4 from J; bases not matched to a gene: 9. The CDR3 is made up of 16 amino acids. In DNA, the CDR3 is TGTGCCAGCAGTTTCGTCCCGGGACAGGGCGCCTATGGCTACACCTTC. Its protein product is CASSFVPGQGAYGYTF.

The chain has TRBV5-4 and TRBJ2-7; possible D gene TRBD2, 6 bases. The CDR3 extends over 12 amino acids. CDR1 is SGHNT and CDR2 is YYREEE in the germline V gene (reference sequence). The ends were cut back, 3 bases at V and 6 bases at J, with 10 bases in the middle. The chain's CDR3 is CASSSRDSEQYF. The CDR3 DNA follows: TGTGCCAGCAGCTCCCGGGACTCCGAGCAGTACTTC.

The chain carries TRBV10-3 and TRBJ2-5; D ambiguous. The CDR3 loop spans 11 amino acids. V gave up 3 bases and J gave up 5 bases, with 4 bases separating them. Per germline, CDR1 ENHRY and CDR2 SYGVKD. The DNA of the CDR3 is TGTGCCATCAGTGATATTGAGACCCAGTACTTC. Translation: CAISDIETQYF.

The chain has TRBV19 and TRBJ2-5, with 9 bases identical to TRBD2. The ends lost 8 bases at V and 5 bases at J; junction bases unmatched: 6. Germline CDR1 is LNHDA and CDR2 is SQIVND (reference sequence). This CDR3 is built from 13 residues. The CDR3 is CASRGLARETQYF. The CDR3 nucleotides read TGTGCCAGTCGGGGACTAGCCCGGGAGACCCAGTACTTC.

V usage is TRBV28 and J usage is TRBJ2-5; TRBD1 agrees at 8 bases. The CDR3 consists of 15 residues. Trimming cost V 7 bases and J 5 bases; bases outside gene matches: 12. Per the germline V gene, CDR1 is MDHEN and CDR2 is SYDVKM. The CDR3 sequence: CASTPPWTGQETQYF. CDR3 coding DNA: TGTGCCAGCACCCCGCCCTGGACAGGGCAGGAGACCCAGTACTTC.

CDR3: CASSLGGSQAGGEETQYF. In nucleotides, the CDR3 is TGTGCCAGCAGCTTGGGGGGTTCCCAAGCGGGAGGGGAGGAGACCCAGTACTTC. This chain uses TRBV5-4 with TRBJ2-5, with TRBD2 matching over 10 bases. V gave up 0 bases and J gave up 5 bases; unmatched junction bases: 13. CDR3 size: 18 residues. Germline CDR1 is SGHNT and CDR2 is YYREEE (reference sequence). Combining the CDR3 with reference TRBV5-4 and TRBJ2-5 gives the whole variable domain ETGVTQSPTHLIKTRGQQVTLRCSSQSGHNTVSWYQQALGQGPQFIFQYYREEENGRGNFPPRFSGLQFPNYSSELNVNALELDDSALYLCASSLGGSQAGGEETQYFGPGTRLLVL.

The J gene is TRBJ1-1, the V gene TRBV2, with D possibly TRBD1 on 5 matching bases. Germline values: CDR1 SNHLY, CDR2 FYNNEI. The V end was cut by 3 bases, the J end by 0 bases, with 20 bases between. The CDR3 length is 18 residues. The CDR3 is CASSEMVRGELLNTEAFF. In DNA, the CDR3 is TGTGCCAGCAGTGAGATGGTTCGAGGGGAGTTACTGAACACTGAAGCTTTCTTT.

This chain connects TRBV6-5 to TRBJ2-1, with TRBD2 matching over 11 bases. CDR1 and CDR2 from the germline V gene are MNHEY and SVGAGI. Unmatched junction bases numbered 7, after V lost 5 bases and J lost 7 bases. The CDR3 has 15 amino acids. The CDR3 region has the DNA TGTGCCAGCAGTCCCGGACTAGCGGGCCGTAATGAGCAGTTCTTC. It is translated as CASSPGLAGRNEQFF.

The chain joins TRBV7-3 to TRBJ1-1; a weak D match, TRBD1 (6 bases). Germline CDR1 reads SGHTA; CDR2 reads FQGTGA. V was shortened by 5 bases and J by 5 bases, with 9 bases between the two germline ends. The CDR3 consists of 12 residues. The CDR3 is CASSTQGTEAFF. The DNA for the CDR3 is TGTGCCAGCAGCACACAGGGTACTGAAGCTTTCTTT. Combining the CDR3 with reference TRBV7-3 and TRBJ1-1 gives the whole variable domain GAGVSQTPSNKVTEKGKYVELRCDPISGHTALYWYRQSLGQGPEFLIYFQGTGAADDSGLPNDRFFAVRPEGSVSTLKIQRTERGDSAVYLCASSTQGTEAFFGQGTRLTVV.

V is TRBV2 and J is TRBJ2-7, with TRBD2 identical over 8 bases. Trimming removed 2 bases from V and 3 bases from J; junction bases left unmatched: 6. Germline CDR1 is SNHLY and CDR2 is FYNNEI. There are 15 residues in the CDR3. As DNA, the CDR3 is TGTGCCAGCAGTGAATGGGGTAGCGGGGACTACGAGCAGTACTTC. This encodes CASSEWGSGDYEQYF.

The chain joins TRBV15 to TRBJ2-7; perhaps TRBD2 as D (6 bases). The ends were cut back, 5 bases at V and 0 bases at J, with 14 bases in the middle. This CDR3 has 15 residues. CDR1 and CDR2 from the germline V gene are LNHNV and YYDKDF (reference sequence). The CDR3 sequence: CATSGPGDPSYEQYF. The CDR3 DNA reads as TGTGCCACCAGCGGTCCGGGAGACCCCTCCTACGAGCAGTACTTC.

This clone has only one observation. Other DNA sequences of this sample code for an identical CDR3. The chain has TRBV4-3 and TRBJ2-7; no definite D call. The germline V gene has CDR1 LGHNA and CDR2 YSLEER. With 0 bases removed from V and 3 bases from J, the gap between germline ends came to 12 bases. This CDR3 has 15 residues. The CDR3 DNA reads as TGCGCCAGCAGCCAAGATTACGGCGGATACTACGAGCAGTACTTC. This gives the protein CASSQDYGGYYEQYF.